The source of this T cell receptor (beta chain) is a study of cytomegalovirus exposure and HLA in healthy donors. Broader study findings: The study listed under 200 cytomegalovirus-associated TCR beta chains. A later look showed TCR association rates differing by HLA locus, highest for DRB1 and lowest for HLA-C.

These donors, healthy bone marrow donors, were studied. Donors were ostensibly healthy at sampling, although undocumented immune exposures were probable. PCR involved 60 Vbeta and 13 Jbeta primers. Sequenced by immunoSEQ multiplex PCR; TCRdb stores in-frame clones only, minus some. The table lists tens of thousands of clones, approximately 60% of them singletons, with around a fifth in the top ten. Germline V gives CDR1 SSHAT, CDR2 FNYEAQ (reference sequence). Deletions cut 1 base from V and 0 bases from J, with 10 bases between. CDR3 length: 15 amino acids. To note about this clone: The antigen remains unidentified.

Sequenced sample: PBMCs. This sequence was found in a woman between 45 and 65 years old in good health and CMV-seropositive. The rearrangement links TRBV7-7 to TRBJ2-7, with D perhaps matching TRBD2 (5 bases). CDR3 region: CASSLGADSSYEQYF. The CDR3 coding sequence is TGTGCCAGCAGCTTAGGAGCGGATAGCTCCTACGAGCAGTACTTC.